These T cell receptor beta chains were read from a single sample in a study of cytomegalovirus exposure and HLA in healthy donors. Assay: immunoSEQ multiplex PCR; the TCRdb copy retains only in-frame clones and omits some. The table includes 190,000 or so clones, roughly four fifths detected once. The sequenced material came from PBMCs. The source of these receptors is a woman aged 50 to 60 in good health and CMV-seropositive. CDR3s include the opening cysteine and the closing phenylalanine or tryptophan. A D gene is named only where the DNA matches it firmly. Rows may omit the clone size; those that give it use once, few, many or a size class.

d_call: TRBD1; clone_size: -; j_call: TRBJ1-5; v_call: TRBV28; cdr3_aa: CASTPGTGDNQPQHF; cdr3_nt: TGTGCCAGCACCCCCGGGACAGGGGACAATCAGCCCCAGCATTTT
d_call: TRBD1; clone_size: few; j_call: TRBJ1-3; v_call: TRBV7-6; cdr3_aa: CASSLLGQGPSGNTIYF; cdr3_nt: TGTGCCAGCAGCTTATTGGGACAGGGGCCTTCTGGAAACACCATATATTTT
d_call: TRBD2; clone_size: -; j_call: TRBJ2-1; v_call: TRBV7-7; cdr3_aa: CASSLSTSGYNEQFF; cdr3_nt: TGTGCCAGCAGCTTATCGACTAGCGGCTACAATGAGCAGTTCTTC
d_call: TRBD1; clone_size: -; j_call: TRBJ1-4; v_call: TRBV2; cdr3_aa: CASSQTSDRAINEKLFF; cdr3_nt: TGTGCCAGCAGTCAGACCTCGGACAGGGCGATTAATGAAAAACTGTTTTTT
d_call: -; clone_size: -; j_call: TRBJ2-3; v_call: TRBV7-2; cdr3_aa: CASSQRGVRESDTQYF; cdr3_nt: TGTGCCAGCAGCCAAAGGGGGGTGCGGGAGTCCGATACGCAGTATTTT
d_call: -; clone_size: few; j_call: TRBJ2-7; v_call: TRBV14; cdr3_aa: CASTPRRGGEQYF; cdr3_nt: TGTGCCAGCACCCCAAGAAGGGGGGGCGAGCAGTACTTC
d_call: -; clone_size: once; j_call: TRBJ2-2; v_call: TRBV18; cdr3_aa: CASSPQLNTGELFF; cdr3_nt: TGTGCCAGCTCACCCCAACTTAACACCGGGGAGCTGTTTTTT
d_call: TRBD1; clone_size: -; j_call: TRBJ1-1; v_call: TRBV5-4; cdr3_aa: CASSLQGVMNTEAFF; cdr3_nt: TGTGCCAGCAGCTTACAGGGGGTTATGAACACTGAAGCTTTCTTT
d_call: -; clone_size: -; j_call: TRBJ1-5; v_call: TRBV4-1; cdr3_aa: CASSQDVTASNQPQHF; cdr3_nt: TGCGCCAGCAGCCAAGACGTAACAGCTAGCAATCAGCCCCAGCATTTT
d_call: -; clone_size: once; j_call: TRBJ1-4; v_call: TRBV4-1; cdr3_aa: CASSPSPGGVEKLFF; cdr3_nt: TGCGCCAGCAGCCCTTCCCCGGGTGGCGTTGAAAAACTGTTTTTT
d_call: TRBD1; clone_size: -; j_call: TRBJ2-7; v_call: TRBV5-1; cdr3_aa: CASSLHPTGGELLAVPSYEQYF; cdr3_nt: TGCGCCAGCAGCTTGCACCCGACAGGGGGCGAGTTGCTAGCGGTACCGTCCTACGAGCAGTACTTC
d_call: -; clone_size: -; j_call: TRBJ2-7; v_call: TRBV7-2; cdr3_aa: CASSTSTGGPYEQYF; cdr3_nt: TGTGCCAGCAGCACCTCGACAGGTGGTCCCTACGAGCAGTACTTC
d_call: TRBD2; clone_size: once; j_call: TRBJ2-7; v_call: TRBV7-2; cdr3_aa: CASSLVSGGPYEQYF; cdr3_nt: TGTGCCAGCAGCTTAGTTAGCGGGGGGCCCTACGAGCAGTACTTC
d_call: -; clone_size: -; j_call: TRBJ2-6; v_call: TRBV5-1; cdr3_aa: CASSFGPVTGNSGANVLTF; cdr3_nt: TGCGCCAGCAGCTTTGGCCCTGTGACAGGTAACTCTGGGGCCAACGTCCTGACTTTC
d_call: -; clone_size: -; j_call: TRBJ1-6; v_call: TRBV29-1; cdr3_aa: CSVRTDLGSPLHF; cdr3_nt: TGCAGCGTTCGGACAGACCTGGGTTCACCCCTCCACTTT
d_call: TRBD2; clone_size: -; j_call: TRBJ2-5; v_call: TRBV5-1; cdr3_aa: CASSLERLGLANQETQYF; cdr3_nt: TGCGCCAGCAGCTTGGAGCGGTTGGGACTAGCGAATCAAGAGACCCAGTACTTC
d_call: -; clone_size: -; j_call: TRBJ1-6; v_call: TRBV21-1; cdr3_aa: CASSKGQGDHGNSPLHF; cdr3_nt: TGTGCCAGCAGCAAAGGGCAGGGGGACCATGGGAATTCACCCCTCCACTTT
d_call: -; clone_size: -; j_call: TRBJ1-5; v_call: TRBV19; cdr3_aa: CASSIARAKMPQHF; cdr3_nt: TGTGCCAGTAGTATAGCACGCGCCAAGATGCCCCAGCATTTT
d_call: TRBD2; clone_size: -; j_call: TRBJ2-1; v_call: TRBV7-9; cdr3_aa: CASSLGLAGGPDEQFF; cdr3_nt: TGTGCCAGCAGCTTAGGACTAGCGGGGGGGCCCGATGAGCAGTTCTTC
d_call: -; clone_size: -; j_call: TRBJ1-5; v_call: TRBV6-1; cdr3_aa: CVSSEALLRQPQHF; cdr3_nt: TGTGTCAGCAGTGAAGCGCTTCTGCGTCAGCCCCAGCATTTT
d_call: -; clone_size: -; j_call: TRBJ1-6; v_call: TRBV11-2; cdr3_aa: CASSSGTLNSPLHF; cdr3_nt: TGTGCCAGCAGCAGCGGGACACTCAATTCACCCCTCCACTTT
d_call: -; clone_size: -; j_call: TRBJ2-7; v_call: TRBV5-1; cdr3_aa: CASSLMTVQYF; cdr3_nt: TGCGCCAGCAGCTTGATGACAGTGCAGTACTTC
d_call: -; clone_size: -; j_call: TRBJ2-1; v_call: TRBV27; cdr3_aa: CASSRGTEQFF; cdr3_nt: TGTGCCAGCAGTAGGGGGACGGAGCAGTTCTTC
d_call: -; clone_size: -; j_call: TRBJ2-3; v_call: TRBV6-1; cdr3_aa: CASSDQGGGTQYF; cdr3_nt: TGTGCCAGCAGTGACCAGGGAGGGGGTACGCAGTATTTT
d_call: TRBD2; clone_size: -; j_call: TRBJ2-1; v_call: TRBV27; cdr3_aa: CASSLASGGKPTYNEQFF; cdr3_nt: TGTGCCAGCAGTTTGGCTAGCGGGGGGAAACCCACCTACAATGAGCAGTTCTTC
d_call: TRBD1; clone_size: -; j_call: TRBJ2-7; v_call: TRBV2; cdr3_aa: CASSGQGHYEQYF; cdr3_nt: TGTGCCAGCAGTGGACAGGGCCACTACGAGCAGTACTTC
d_call: -; clone_size: -; j_call: TRBJ1-1; v_call: TRBV29-1; cdr3_aa: CSGRLHKDTEAFF; cdr3_nt: TGCAGCGGTAGACTCCATAAGGACACTGAAGCTTTCTTT
d_call: TRBD1; clone_size: -; j_call: TRBJ2-7; v_call: TRBV27; cdr3_aa: CASSFSVGTGSYEQYF; cdr3_nt: TGTGCCAGCAGTTTTTCGGTCGGGACAGGGTCCTACGAGCAGTACTTC
d_call: -; clone_size: -; j_call: TRBJ2-2; v_call: TRBV4-2; cdr3_aa: CASSQDNRAGELFF; cdr3_nt: TGTGCCAGCAGCCAAGATAATCGGGCCGGGGAGCTGTTTTTT
d_call: -; clone_size: -; j_call: TRBJ2-1; v_call: TRBV30; cdr3_aa: CAWSRGNIEQFF; cdr3_nt: TGTGCCTGGAGCCGGGGGAACATTGAGCAGTTCTTC
d_call: TRBD1; clone_size: -; j_call: TRBJ2-5; v_call: TRBV5-5; cdr3_aa: CASSLATGGDWETQYF; cdr3_nt: TGTGCCAGCAGCTTGGCCACAGGGGGAGATTGGGAGACCCAGTACTTC
d_call: -; clone_size: -; j_call: TRBJ2-2; v_call: TRBV19; cdr3_aa: CASNRENTGELFF; cdr3_nt: TGTGCCAGTAACAGGGAGAACACCGGGGAGCTGTTTTTT
d_call: TRBD1; clone_size: few; j_call: TRBJ2-6; v_call: TRBV11-2; cdr3_aa: CASSLGQASGANVLTF; cdr3_nt: TGTGCCAGCAGCTTGGGACAGGCCTCTGGGGCCAACGTCCTGACTTTC
d_call: TRBD1; clone_size: -; j_call: TRBJ2-7; v_call: TRBV19; cdr3_aa: CASSPSRTGVGYEQYF; cdr3_nt: TGTGCCAGTAGTCCATCCCGCACAGGGGTTGGCTACGAGCAGTACTTC
d_call: -; clone_size: -; j_call: TRBJ2-5; v_call: TRBV9; cdr3_aa: CASSGGGGAGETQYF; cdr3_nt: TGTGCCAGCAGCGGCGGAGGAGGGGCGGGGGAGACCCAGTACTTC
d_call: TRBD1; clone_size: -; j_call: TRBJ1-4; v_call: TRBV7-8; cdr3_aa: CASSQTGPTNEKLFF; cdr3_nt: TGTGCCAGCAGCCAGACAGGGCCAACTAATGAAAAACTGTTTTTT
d_call: -; clone_size: -; j_call: TRBJ2-7; v_call: TRBV18; cdr3_aa: CASSPGTGYEQYF; cdr3_nt: TGTGCCAGCTCACCGGGCACAGGGTACGAGCAGTACTTC
d_call: -; clone_size: -; j_call: TRBJ1-4; v_call: TRBV19; cdr3_aa: CASSTGFLEKLFF; cdr3_nt: TGTGCCAGTAGTACAGGGTTCTTGGAAAAACTGTTTTTT
d_call: TRBD1; clone_size: -; j_call: TRBJ2-2; v_call: TRBV7-9; cdr3_aa: CSSSLGTGGNTGELFF; cdr3_nt: TGTTCCAGCAGCTTAGGGACAGGGGGAAACACCGGGGAGCTGTTTTTT
d_call: -; clone_size: -; j_call: TRBJ2-7; v_call: TRBV7-2; cdr3_aa: CASSPRRGRDNEQYF; cdr3_nt: TGTGCCAGCAGCCCCCGGCGGGGGCGAGACAACGAGCAGTACTTC
d_call: -; clone_size: -; j_call: TRBJ2-3; v_call: TRBV7-9; cdr3_aa: CASQSAGVSTDTQYF; cdr3_nt: TGTGCCAGCCAAAGCGCAGGGGTCTCCACAGATACGCAGTATTTT
d_call: -; clone_size: -; j_call: TRBJ2-4; v_call: TRBV20-1; cdr3_aa: CSAGSWTQYF; cdr3_nt: TGCAGTGCTGGCTCTTGGACACAGTACTTC
d_call: -; clone_size: -; j_call: TRBJ2-7; v_call: TRBV2; cdr3_aa: CASSEALGGGNEQYF; cdr3_nt: TGTGCCAGCAGTGAAGCGCTAGGGGGTGGGAACGAGCAGTACTTC
d_call: TRBD2; clone_size: -; j_call: TRBJ2-1; v_call: TRBV4-2; cdr3_aa: CASSQDRLAGVGEQFF; cdr3_nt: TGTGCCAGCAGCCAAGATCGGCTAGCGGGAGTTGGCGAGCAGTTCTTC
d_call: TRBD2; clone_size: -; j_call: TRBJ2-1; v_call: TRBV18; cdr3_aa: CASSPGTSSNNEQFF; cdr3_nt: TGTGCCAGCTCTCCCGGGACTAGCAGTAACAATGAGCAGTTCTTC